This paragraph reports one TCR beta chain. The sample is drawn from a study of blood T cell repertoires in COVID-19. Across the study: Italy, Spain and the United States were the sources of the convalescent and acute COVID-19 samples. The analysed material was cDNA or gDNA that came from T cells, B-cell-depleted T cells, or PBMCs.

In the authors' methods: From reference gene primer amplification, estimates of nucleated cell counts were derived. The protocol was immunoSEQ multiplex PCR, while the TCRdb copy is restricted to in-frame clones and leaves out a portion. That table is the source of V, J and clone size, and D and trimming were worked out from the DNA. The sample has 150,000 to 200,000 clones; 90% are singletons. Germline values: CDR1 MNHNY, CDR2 SVGAGI (reference sequence). V shed 2 bases and J 7 bases; nucleotides not matched to a gene: 9. The CDR3 runs 16 residues. Source material: peripheral blood. The clonotype was recovered from a man aged 60-69 years with active or convalescent COVID-19. This chain connects TRBV6-6 to TRBJ1-5, with 9 bases identical to TRBD1. CDR3 in amino acids: CASSYGGQGWKQPQHF. The CDR3, as DNA: TGTGCCAGCAGTTACGGGGGACAGGGATGGAAGCAGCCCCAGCATTTT.